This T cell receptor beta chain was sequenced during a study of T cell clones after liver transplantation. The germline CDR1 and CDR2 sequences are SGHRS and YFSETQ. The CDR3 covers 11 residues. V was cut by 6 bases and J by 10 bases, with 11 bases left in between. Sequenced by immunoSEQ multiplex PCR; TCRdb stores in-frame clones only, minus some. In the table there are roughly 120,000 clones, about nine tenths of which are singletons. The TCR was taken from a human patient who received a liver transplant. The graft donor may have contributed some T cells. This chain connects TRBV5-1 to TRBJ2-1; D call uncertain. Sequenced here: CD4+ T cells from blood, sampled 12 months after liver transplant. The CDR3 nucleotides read TGCGCCAGCAACCCGGGCTCCGAGCAGTTCTTC. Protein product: CASNPGSEQFF.